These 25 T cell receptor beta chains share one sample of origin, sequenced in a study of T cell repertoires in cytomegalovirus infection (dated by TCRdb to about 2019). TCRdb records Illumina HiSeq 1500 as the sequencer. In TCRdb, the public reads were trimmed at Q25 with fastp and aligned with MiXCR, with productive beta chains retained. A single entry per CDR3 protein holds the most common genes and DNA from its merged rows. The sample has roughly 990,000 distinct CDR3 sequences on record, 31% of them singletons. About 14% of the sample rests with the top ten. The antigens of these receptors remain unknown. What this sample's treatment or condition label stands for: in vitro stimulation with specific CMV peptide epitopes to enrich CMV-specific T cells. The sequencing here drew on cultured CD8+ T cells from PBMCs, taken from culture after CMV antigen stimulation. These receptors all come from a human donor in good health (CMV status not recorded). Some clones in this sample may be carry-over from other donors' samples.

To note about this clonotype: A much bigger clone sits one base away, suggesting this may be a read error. CDR3 DNA sequence: TGTGCCAGCAGTGACACGGGGACCGAAACAGATACGCAGTATTTT. Translation: CASSDTGTETDTQYF. The chain couples TRBV27 to TRBJ2-3, with D perhaps assigned TRBD1 or TRBD2 (5 bases each). The ends were cut back, 5 bases at V and 3 bases at J, with 15 bases in the middle. Germline loops: CDR1 MNHEY, CDR2 SMNVEV (reference sequence). This CDR3 contains 15 residues.

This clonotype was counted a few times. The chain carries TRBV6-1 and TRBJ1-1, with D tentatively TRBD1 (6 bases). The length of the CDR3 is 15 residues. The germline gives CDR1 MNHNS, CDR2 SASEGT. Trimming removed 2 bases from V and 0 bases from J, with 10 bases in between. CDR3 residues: CASSEYGQMNTEAFF. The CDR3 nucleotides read TGTGCCAGCAGTGAATATGGACAGATGAACACTGAAGCTTTCTTT.

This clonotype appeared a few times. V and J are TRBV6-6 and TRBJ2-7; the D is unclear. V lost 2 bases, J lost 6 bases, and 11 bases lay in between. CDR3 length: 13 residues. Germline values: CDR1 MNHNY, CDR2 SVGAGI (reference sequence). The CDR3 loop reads CASSYGQPGEQYF. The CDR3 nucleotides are TGTGCCAGCAGTTACGGGCAGCCAGGCGAGCAGTACTTC.

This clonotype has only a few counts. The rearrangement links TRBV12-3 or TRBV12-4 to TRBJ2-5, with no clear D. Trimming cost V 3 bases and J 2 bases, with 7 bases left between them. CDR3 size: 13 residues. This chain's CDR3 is CASSFLLQETQYF. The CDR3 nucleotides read TGTGCCAGCAGTTTCCTCCTACAAGAGACCCAGTACTTC.

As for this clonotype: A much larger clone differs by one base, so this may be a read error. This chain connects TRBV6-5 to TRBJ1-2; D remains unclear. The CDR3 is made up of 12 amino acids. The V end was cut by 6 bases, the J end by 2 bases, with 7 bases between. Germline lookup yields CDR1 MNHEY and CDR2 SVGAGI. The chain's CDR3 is CASRGMNYGYTF. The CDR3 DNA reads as TGTGCCAGCAGGGGGATGAACTATGGCTACACCTTC.

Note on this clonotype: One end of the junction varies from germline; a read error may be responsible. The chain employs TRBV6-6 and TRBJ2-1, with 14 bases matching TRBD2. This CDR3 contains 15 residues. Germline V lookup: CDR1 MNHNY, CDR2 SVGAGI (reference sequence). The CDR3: CASGDPGLAGGVHIF. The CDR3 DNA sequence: TGTGCCAGCGGGGACCCAGGACTAGCGGGGGGCGTCCACATCTTC.

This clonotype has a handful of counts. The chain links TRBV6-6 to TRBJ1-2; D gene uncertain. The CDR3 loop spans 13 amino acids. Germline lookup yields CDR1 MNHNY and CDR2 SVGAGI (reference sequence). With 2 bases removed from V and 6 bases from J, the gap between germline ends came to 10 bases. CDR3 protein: CASSYGRMHGYTF. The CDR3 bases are TGTGCCAGCAGTTACGGGCGGATGCATGGCTACACCTTC.

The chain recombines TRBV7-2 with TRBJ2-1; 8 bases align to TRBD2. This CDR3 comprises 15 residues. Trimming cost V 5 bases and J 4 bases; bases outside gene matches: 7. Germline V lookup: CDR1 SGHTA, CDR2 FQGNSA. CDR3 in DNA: TGTGCCAGCAGCGTCCGGGGGGGCAGATACAATGAGCAGTTCTTC. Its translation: CASSVRGGRYNEQFF.

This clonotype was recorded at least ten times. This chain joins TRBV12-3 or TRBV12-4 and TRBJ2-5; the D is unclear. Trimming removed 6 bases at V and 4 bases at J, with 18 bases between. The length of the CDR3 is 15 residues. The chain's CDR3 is CASSQSQDARETQYF. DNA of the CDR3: TGTGCCAGCAGCCAATCTCAGGACGCACGAGAGACCCAGTACTTC.

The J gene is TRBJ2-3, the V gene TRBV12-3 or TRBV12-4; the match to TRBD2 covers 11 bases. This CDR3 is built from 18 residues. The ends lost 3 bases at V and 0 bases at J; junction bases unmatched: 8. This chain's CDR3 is CASSFVAGGPPSTDTQYF. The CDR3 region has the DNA TGTGCCAGCAGTTTCGTAGCGGGGGGGCCTCCTAGCACAGATACGCAGTATTTT.

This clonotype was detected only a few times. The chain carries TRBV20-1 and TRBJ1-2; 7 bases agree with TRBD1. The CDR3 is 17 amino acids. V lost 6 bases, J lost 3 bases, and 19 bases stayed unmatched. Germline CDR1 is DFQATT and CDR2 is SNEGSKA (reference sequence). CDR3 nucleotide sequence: TGCAGTGCCAGGATCCTTACAGGGGCGCTAGGGGACTATGGCTACACCTTC. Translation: CSARILTGALGDYGYTF.

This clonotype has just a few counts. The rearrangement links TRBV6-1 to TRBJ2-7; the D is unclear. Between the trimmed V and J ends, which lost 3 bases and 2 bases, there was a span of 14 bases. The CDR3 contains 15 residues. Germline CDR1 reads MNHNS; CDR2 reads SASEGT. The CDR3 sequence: CASSEQDRIPYEQYF. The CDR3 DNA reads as TGTGCCAGCAGTGAGCAGGATAGAATCCCCTACGAGCAGTACTTC.

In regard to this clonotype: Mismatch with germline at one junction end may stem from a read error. Here the CDR3 DNA reads TGTGTCAGCAGTCCCCGGGGCCAGGGAGAGACCCAGTACTTC. Protein product: CVSSPRGQGETQYF. The V and J genes are TRBV12-3 or TRBV12-4 and TRBJ2-5; D tentatively reads TRBD1 or TRBD2 (5 bases each). The CDR3 sequence is 14 residues long.

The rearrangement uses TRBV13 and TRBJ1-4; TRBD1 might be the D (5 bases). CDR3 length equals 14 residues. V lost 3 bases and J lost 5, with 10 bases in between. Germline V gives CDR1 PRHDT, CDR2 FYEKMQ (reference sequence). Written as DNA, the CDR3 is TGTGCCAGCAGCTTGCGACAGAAGAATGAAAAACTGTTTTTT. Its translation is CASSLRQKNEKLFF.

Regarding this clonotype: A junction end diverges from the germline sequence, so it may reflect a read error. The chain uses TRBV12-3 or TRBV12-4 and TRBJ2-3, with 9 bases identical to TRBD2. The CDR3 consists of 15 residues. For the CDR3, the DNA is TGTGCCAACAGTTTCAGGCGGGGGGGTTTCGATACGCAGTATTTT. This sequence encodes CANSFRRGGFDTQYF.

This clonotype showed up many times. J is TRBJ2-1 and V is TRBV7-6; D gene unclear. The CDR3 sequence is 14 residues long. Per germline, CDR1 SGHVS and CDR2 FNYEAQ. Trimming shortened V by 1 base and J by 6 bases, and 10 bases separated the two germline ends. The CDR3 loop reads CASSLESVANEQFF. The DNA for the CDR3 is TGTGCCAGCAGCTTAGAATCGGTAGCCAATGAGCAGTTCTTC.

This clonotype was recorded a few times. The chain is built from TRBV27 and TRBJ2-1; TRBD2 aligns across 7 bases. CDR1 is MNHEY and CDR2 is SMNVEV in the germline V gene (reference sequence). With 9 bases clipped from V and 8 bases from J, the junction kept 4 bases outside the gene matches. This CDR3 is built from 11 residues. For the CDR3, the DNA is TGTGCCAGTGGGAGGGGATATGAGCAGTTCTTC. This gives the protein CASGRGYEQFF.

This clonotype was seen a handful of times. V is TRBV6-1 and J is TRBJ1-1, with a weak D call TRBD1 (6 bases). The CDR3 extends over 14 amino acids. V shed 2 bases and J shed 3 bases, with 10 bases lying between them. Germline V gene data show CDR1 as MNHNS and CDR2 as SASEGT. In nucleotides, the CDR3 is TGTGCCAGCAGTGAAAACAGGGAATACACTGAAGCTTTCTTT. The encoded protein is CASSENREYTEAFF.

The CDR3 coding sequence is TGTGCCAGCAGCGCGGGAGGGGGGCTCACCGGGGAGCTGTTTTTT. Protein sequence: CASSAGGGLTGELFF. The rearrangement uses TRBV9 and TRBJ2-2, with TRBD2 matching over 8 bases. This CDR3 is 15 amino acids long. Germline CDR1 SGDLS, CDR2 YYNGEE. V lost 3 bases, J lost 4 bases, and 5 bases stayed unmatched. Combining the CDR3 with reference TRBV9 and TRBJ2-2 gives the whole variable domain DSGVTQTPKHLITATGQRVTLRCSPRSGDLSVYWYQQSLDQGLQFLIQYYNGEERAKGNILERFSAQQFPDLHSELNLSSLELGDSALYFCASSAGGGLTGELFFGEGSRLTVL.

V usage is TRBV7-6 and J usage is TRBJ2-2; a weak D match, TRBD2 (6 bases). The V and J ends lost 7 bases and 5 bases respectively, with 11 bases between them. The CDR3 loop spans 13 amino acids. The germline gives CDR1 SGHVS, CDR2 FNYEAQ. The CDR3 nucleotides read TGTGCCAGCACCGCAAGCGGGACCGGGGAGCTGTTTTTT. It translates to CASTASGTGELFF.

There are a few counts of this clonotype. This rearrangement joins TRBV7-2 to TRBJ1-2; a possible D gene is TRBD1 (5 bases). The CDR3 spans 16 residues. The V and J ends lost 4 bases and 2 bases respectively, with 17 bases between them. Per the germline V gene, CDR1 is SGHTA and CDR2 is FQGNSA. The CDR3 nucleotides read TGTGCCAGCAGCTCAGAGCCTCGGGACCGCAACTATGGCTACACCTTC. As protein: CASSSEPRDRNYGYTF.

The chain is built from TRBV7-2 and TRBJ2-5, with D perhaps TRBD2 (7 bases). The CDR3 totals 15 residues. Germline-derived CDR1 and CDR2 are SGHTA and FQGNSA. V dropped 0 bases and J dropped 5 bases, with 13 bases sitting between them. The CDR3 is CASSLAEGGGETQYF. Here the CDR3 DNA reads TGTGCCAGCAGCTTAGCGGAGGGGGGGGGGGAGACCCAGTACTTC.

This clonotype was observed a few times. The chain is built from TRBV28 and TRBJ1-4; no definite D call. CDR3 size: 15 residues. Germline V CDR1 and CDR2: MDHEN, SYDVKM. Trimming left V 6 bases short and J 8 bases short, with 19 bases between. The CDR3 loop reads CASRLTGPGWEKLFF. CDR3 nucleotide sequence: TGTGCCAGCAGACTAACTGGCCCCGGCTGGGAAAAACTGTTTTTT.

CDR3 coding DNA: TGTGCCAGCAGCCCGGGACTAGCGGGGTACTACGAGCAGTACGTC. Translating gives CASSPGLAGYYEQYV. V is TRBV12-3 or TRBV12-4 and J is TRBJ2-7, with 13 bases matching TRBD2. The CDR3 spans 15 residues. Trimming at V came to 6 bases and at J to 3 bases, leaving 5 bases not matched to a gene.

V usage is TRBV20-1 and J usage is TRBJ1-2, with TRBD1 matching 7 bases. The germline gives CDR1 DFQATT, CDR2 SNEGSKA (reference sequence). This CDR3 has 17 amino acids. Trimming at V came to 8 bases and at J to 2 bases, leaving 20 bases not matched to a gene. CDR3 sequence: CSPPRRGGGVQNYGYTF. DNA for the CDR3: TGCAGTCCCCCCCGGCGGGGAGGGGGCGTCCAGAACTATGGCTACACCTTC.